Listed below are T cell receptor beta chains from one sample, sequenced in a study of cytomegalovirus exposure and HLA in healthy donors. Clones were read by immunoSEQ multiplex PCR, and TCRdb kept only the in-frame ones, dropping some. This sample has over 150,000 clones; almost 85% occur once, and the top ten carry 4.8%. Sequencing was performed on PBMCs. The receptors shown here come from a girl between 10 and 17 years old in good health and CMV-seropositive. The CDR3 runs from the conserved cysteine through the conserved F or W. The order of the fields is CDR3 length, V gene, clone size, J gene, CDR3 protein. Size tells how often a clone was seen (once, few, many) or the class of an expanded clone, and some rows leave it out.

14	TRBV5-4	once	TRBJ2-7	CASSLVGATYEQYF
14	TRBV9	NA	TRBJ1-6	CASSVGQTNSPLHF
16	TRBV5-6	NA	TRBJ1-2	CASSLGFGGPNYGYTF
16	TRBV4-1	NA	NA	CASSQSSGTGAYEQYF
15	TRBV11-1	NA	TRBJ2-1	CASSITGQGNNEQFF
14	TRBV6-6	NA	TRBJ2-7	CASSRDSLAYEQYF
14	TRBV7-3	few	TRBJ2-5	CASSFAGLSETQYF
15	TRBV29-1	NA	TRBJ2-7	CSVEFSTGGTYEQYF
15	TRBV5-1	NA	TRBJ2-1	CASSYGKGGYNEQFF
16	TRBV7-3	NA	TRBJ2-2	CASRQTGGLDTGELFF
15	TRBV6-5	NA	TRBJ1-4	CASSYSGGEGEKLFF
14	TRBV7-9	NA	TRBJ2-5	CSSSLVRGEETQYF
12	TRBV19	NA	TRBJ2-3	CASSMGRDTQYF
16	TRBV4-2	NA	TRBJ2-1	CASSQDLAGSYNEQFF
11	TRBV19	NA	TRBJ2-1	CASSIWPEQFF
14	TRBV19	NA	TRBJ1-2	CASSLPTGRGGYTF
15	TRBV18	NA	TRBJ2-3	CASSPLDTSTDTQYF
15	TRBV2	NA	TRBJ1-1	CASSWDKLMNTEAFF
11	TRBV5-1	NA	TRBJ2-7	CASSGGHEQYF
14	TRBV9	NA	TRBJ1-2	CASSASGKLYGYTF
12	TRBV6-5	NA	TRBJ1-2	CASSVDRSGYTF
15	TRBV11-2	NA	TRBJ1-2	CASSFTGSRNYGYTF
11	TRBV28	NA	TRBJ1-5	CAVGRNQPQHF
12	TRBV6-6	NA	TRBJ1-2	CASSPGQGGYTF
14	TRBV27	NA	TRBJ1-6	CASSLGQGGSPLHF
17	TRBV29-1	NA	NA	CSVEVRPQIGQGYEQYF
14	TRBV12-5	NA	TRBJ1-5	CASGIGQGNQPQHF